This T cell receptor beta chain was captured in a study of T cell repertoires in cytomegalovirus infection. CDR1 and CDR2 from the germline V gene are MDHEN and SYDVKM. The CDR3 loop spans 14 amino acids. With 10 bases removed from V and 5 bases from J, the gap between germline ends came to 21 bases. Study outcomes and limitations: Individuals carrying CMV plus the relevant HLA were identified by cumulative frequency of public TCR beta families.

TCRdb reanalysed the reads using MiXCR and keeps one entry per CDR3 protein. The top ten clones hold roughly 4.5% of a sample with around 320,000 distinct CDR3 sequences, 9% to 9.5% of them seen once. Regarding this clonotype: Its matching antigen is unknown.

V usage is TRBV28 and J usage is TRBJ2-7; D not certain. This TCR was recovered from a human donor in good health (CMV status not recorded). Some clones in this sample may be carry-over from other donors' samples. The material sequenced was PBMCs. CDR3 nucleotides: TGTGCCACCTCTTCCGGTGGAGTTCTGGACGAGCAGTACTTC. Translation gives CATSSGGVLDEQYF.